These 27 T cell receptor beta chains share one sample of origin, sequenced in a study of technical replicates of blood from a few donors. Profiled with immunoSEQ multiplex PCR; TCRdb holds only in-frame clones, not every one. The data show tens of thousands of clones, about 97% seen once. Source material: T cells isolated from PBMCs. These receptors were obtained from a human donor in good health.

The chain is built from TRBV10-2 and TRBJ1-5; TRBD1 matches at 10 bases. After removal of 3 bases from V and 5 bases from J, the junction contained 7 bases not matched to a gene. This CDR3 has 16 amino acids. The germline V gene encodes CDR1 WSHSY and CDR2 SAAADI. Here the CDR3 reads CASSDRDRGRDQPQHF. DNA for the CDR3: TGCGCCAGCAGTGATCGCGACAGGGGGCGCGATCAGCCCCAGCATTTT.

The chain couples TRBV7-9 to TRBJ1-5, with D tentatively TRBD1 (5 bases). CDR3 length equals 15 residues. The V end lost 5 bases, the J end lost 3 bases, and 14 bases lay between the germline ends. Per germline, CDR1 SEHNR and CDR2 FQNEAQ (reference sequence). The CDR3 DNA reads TGTGCCAGCAGCCCGGGGGACGGCTCCAATCAGCCCCAGCATTTT. It specifies CASSPGDGSNQPQHF.

Only one count was recorded for this clone. The chain links TRBV19 to TRBJ1-1; D call uncertain. Germline loops: CDR1 LNHDA, CDR2 SQIVND (reference sequence). The CDR3 runs to 14 residues. Trimming took off 3 bases at V and 0 bases at J, with 8 bases between the two ends. The CDR3 spells CASSILGMNTEAFF. CDR3 sequence (DNA): TGTGCCAGTAGTATTTTGGGCATGAACACTGAAGCTTTCTTT. The variable domain in full, with the rest retrieved from reference TRBV19 and TRBJ1-1, is DGGITQSPKYLFRKEGQNVTLSCEQNLNHDAMYWYRQDPGQGLRLIYYSQIVNDFQKGDIAEGYSVSREKKESFPLTVTSAQKNPTAFYLCASSILGMNTEAFFGQGTRLTVV.

The V gene is TRBV6-1, the J gene TRBJ2-3, with TRBD1 identical over 7 bases. Germline trimming cut 6 bases from V and 0 bases from J; bases unmatched to any gene: 3. This CDR3 contains 14 residues. CDR1 and CDR2 from the germline V gene are MNHNS and SASEGT. CDR3 bases: TGTGCCAGCAGGGACAGGACTAGCACAGATACGCAGTATTTT. Amino acid sequence: CASRDRTSTDTQYF.

The chain employs TRBV12-5 and TRBJ2-1; 11 nucleotides match TRBD2. The J segment lost 6 bases and the V segment lost 4 bases, leaving 14 bases of the junction unmatched. The CDR3 covers 18 residues. Germline V gives CDR1 LGHNT, CDR2 FRNRAP. The CDR3 DNA is TGTGCTAGTGGTTCGGAAGTTAGCGGGAGGGCCATTACCAATGAGCAGTTCTTC. It specifies CASGSEVSGRAITNEQFF.

CDR3 in DNA: TGTGCCAGCTCACCCGATCTTTTAGCGGGCAATCCGTTCTTC. Residues: CASSPDLLAGNPFF. V is TRBV18 and J is TRBJ2-1; TRBD2 aligns across 7 bases. The CDR3 extends over 14 amino acids. Germline CDR1 KGHSH, CDR2 LQKENI. V gave up 3 bases and J gave up 15 bases; unmatched junction bases: 14.

The gene calls are TRBV19 and TRBJ1-3, with 7 bases aligning to TRBD1. CDR1 and CDR2 (germline): LNHDA, SQIVND (reference sequence). V was clipped by 3 bases and J by 4 bases; unmatched bases: 6. The CDR3 totals 15 residues. CDR3 in DNA: TGTGCCAGTAGTATGGGGGACAGTTCCGGAAACACCATATATTTT. Translated, it gives CASSMGDSSGNTIYF.

In DNA, the CDR3 is TGTGCCAGCAGCCCGAGACAGGGGTCGGCCAAAAACATTCAGTACTTC. It translates to CASSPRQGSAKNIQYF. The V and J genes are TRBV7-9 and TRBJ2-4; 8 bases agree with TRBD1. With 5 bases clipped from V and 1 base from J, the junction kept 7 bases outside the gene matches. The germline gives CDR1 SEHNR, CDR2 FQNEAQ (reference sequence). CDR3 length equals 16 residues.

This chain's CDR3 is CASSYGTSGPYEQYF. In nucleotides, the CDR3 is TGTGCCAGCAGTTACGGAACTAGCGGACCCTACGAGCAGTACTTC. The chain couples TRBV6-5 to TRBJ2-7; 8 bases map to TRBD2. The CDR3 is made up of 15 amino acids. Germline V gene data show CDR1 as MNHEY and CDR2 as SVGAGI. V shed 2 bases, J shed 2 bases, and the junction held 5 bases outside the gene matches.

The chain joins TRBV30 to TRBJ1-5; D not resolved. The V and J ends lost 5 bases and 1 base respectively, with 9 bases between them. Germline assignment: CDR1 GTSNPN and CDR2 SVGIG (reference sequence). This CDR3 region has 13 residues. The DNA of the CDR3 is TGTGCCTGGGGCACGGGGAGCAATCAGCCCCAGCATTTT. This encodes CAWGTGSNQPQHF.

This chain connects TRBV21-1 to TRBJ1-2; TRBD1, the table's D call, lacks a check against the DNA. TRBV21-1 is a known pseudogene. CDR3 length: 18 amino acids. The chain's CDR3 is CASSKVLFYEYRASGYTF. The CDR3 DNA is TGTGCCAGCAGCAAAGTGTTATTCTACGAGTACAGGGCGAGCGGCTACACCTTC.

The chain links TRBV14 to TRBJ2-7; no reliable D call. The CDR3 runs 12 residues. CDR1 and CDR2 (germline): SGHDN, FVKESK. V was cut by 4 bases and J by 2 bases, with 6 bases left in between. The CDR3 loop reads CASSPNPYEQYF. CDR3 DNA: TGTGCCAGCAGCCCTAACCCCTACGAGCAGTACTTC.

The chain carries TRBV27 and TRBJ1-2; 12 bases map to TRBD1. The germline V gene has CDR1 MNHEY and CDR2 SMNVEV (reference sequence). The CDR3 has 19 residues. V lost 7 bases to trimming and J lost 4 bases; unmatched junction nucleotides: 19. CDR3 sequence (DNA): TGTGCCAGCATTTCCACACCGGGACAGGGGGCAGATTGGGGCTATGGCTACACCTTC. Its translation: CASISTPGQGADWGYGYTF.

This chain links TRBV5-1 with TRBJ1-5; 7 nucleotides match TRBD1. CDR1 SGHRS and CDR2 YFSETQ come from the germline V gene. The ends lost 3 bases at V and 3 bases at J; junction bases unmatched: 3. The CDR3 extends over 14 amino acids. CDR3 in amino acids: CASSWGQPNQPQHF. CDR3 bases: TGCGCCAGCAGCTGGGGACAGCCCAATCAGCCCCAGCATTTT.

This clone was observed a single time. The V call is TRBV9, the J call TRBJ2-3, with TRBD2 matching over 12 bases. Germline assignment: CDR1 SGDLS and CDR2 YYNGEE. The CDR3 contains 17 residues. The ends lost 0 bases at V and 4 bases at J; junction bases unmatched: 6. The CDR3, as DNA: TGTGCCAGCAGCGTAGGACTAGCGGGAGAAGCCGCAGATACGCAGTATTTT. Its protein is CASSVGLAGEAADTQYF.

The chain employs TRBV4-2 and TRBJ2-7, with TRBD2 matching over 8 bases. This CDR3 has 19 amino acids. V lost 0 bases to trimming and J lost 1 base; unmatched junction nucleotides: 14. The germline CDR1 and CDR2 sequences are LGHNA and YNFKEQ. CDR3 sequence: CASSQDETLGTSSSYEQYF. CDR3 DNA: TGTGCCAGCAGCCAAGATGAAACTCTGGGGACTAGTTCATCCTACGAGCAGTACTTC.

The rearrangement uses TRBV30 and TRBJ2-3; D remains unclear. The CDR3 length is 15 residues. In germline, CDR1 is GTSNPN, CDR2 SVGIG (reference sequence). V was pared by 2 bases and J by 2 bases, with 14 bases between. The CDR3 nucleotides read TGTGCCTGGAGTCCGACTGGCGAACCCACAGATACGCAGTATTTT. This codes for CAWSPTGEPTDTQYF. The whole variable domain, filled in from reference TRBV30 and TRBJ2-3, reads SQTIHQWPATLVQPVGSPLSLECTVEGTSNPNLYWYRQAAGRGLQLLFYSVGIGQISSEVPQNLSASRPQDRQFILSSKKLLLSDSGFYLCAWSPTGEPTDTQYFGPGTRLTVL.

V is TRBV5-5 and J is TRBJ2-7; weak D call: TRBD2 (6 bases). The V gene lost 2 bases and the J gene lost 3 bases, with 6 bases spanning the gap. The germline V gene has CDR1 SGHKS and CDR2 YYEKEE (reference sequence). The CDR3 runs 12 residues. The CDR3 DNA reads TGTGCCAGCAGCTTCGGGAGCTACGAGCAGTACTTC. As protein: CASSFGSYEQYF.

The rearrangement links TRBV5-6 to TRBJ2-7; D possibly corresponds to TRBD2 (6 bases). Trimming took 2 bases from V and 6 from J, leaving 12 bases between them. Germline V gene lookup returns CDR1 SGHDT and CDR2 YYEEEE. The CDR3 covers 13 residues. CDR3 in amino acids: CASSFGGGGEQYF. The CDR3 region has the DNA TGTGCCAGCAGCTTCGGGGGTGGTGGCGAGCAGTACTTC.

This sequence joins TRBV28 and TRBJ2-1; 10 nucleotides align to TRBD1. CDR3 length: 12 amino acids. J was trimmed by 15 bases and V by 5 bases; bases with no gene match: 7. The germline gives CDR1 MDHEN, CDR2 SYDVKM. DNA for the CDR3: TGTGCCAGCAGTCGGGGGACAGGGGACTTGTTCTTC. This translates into CASSRGTGDLFF.

The rearrangement links TRBV5-1 to TRBJ2-7; 9 bases are a match to TRBD2. This CDR3 has 13 amino acids. Germline V CDR1 and CDR2: SGHRS, YFSETQ. Trimming took 3 bases from V and 5 from J; bases not matched to a gene: 3. The CDR3 loop reads CASSSRLADEQYF. As DNA, the CDR3 is TGCGCCAGCAGCTCGAGACTAGCGGACGAGCAGTACTTC.

The chain uses TRBV7-3 and TRBJ1-1; D is ambiguous. The CDR3 runs to 13 residues. Germline V CDR1 and CDR2: SGHTA, FQGTGA. V was shortened by 4 bases and J by 1 base, with 7 bases between the two germline ends. The CDR3 reads CASSYTANTEAFF. The CDR3 coding sequence is TGTGCCAGCAGCTACACAGCGAACACTGAAGCTTTCTTT.

The chain recombines TRBV19 with TRBJ2-7; D is perhaps TRBD2 (5 bases). The V and J ends lost 7 bases and 3 bases respectively, with 13 bases between them. Germline CDR1 reads LNHDA; CDR2 reads SQIVND (reference sequence). The length of the CDR3 is 13 residues. The CDR3 here is CASTLNRDYEQYF. DNA of the CDR3: TGTGCCAGTACTCTAAACCGGGACTACGAGCAGTACTTC.

J is TRBJ1-2 and V is TRBV6-5; a possible D gene is TRBD1 (5 bases). Germline CDR1 reads MNHEY; CDR2 reads SVGAGI. V lost 4 bases and J lost 3, with 12 bases in between. CDR3 length equals 14 residues. CDR3 amino acids: CASSSLQVDYGYTF. The CDR3 bases are TGTGCCAGCAGTTCTCTACAGGTCGACTATGGCTACACCTTC.

This sequence joins TRBV5-1 and TRBJ2-3; D not certain. The CDR3 has 17 amino acids. V was cut by 3 bases and J by 4 bases, with 21 bases left in between. Germline V gives CDR1 SGHRS, CDR2 YFSETQ. The CDR3 region is CASSSLVPGFGADTQYF. The CDR3 DNA follows: TGCGCCAGCAGCTCCTTGGTTCCCGGGTTTGGTGCAGATACGCAGTATTTT.

The chain recombines TRBV25-1 with TRBJ2-4; tentatively, D is TRBD2 (5 bases). Germline lookup yields CDR1 MGHDK and CDR2 SYGVNS. The V end lost 1 base, the J end lost 3 bases, and 13 bases lay between the germline ends. The CDR3 loop spans 16 amino acids. The CDR3 is CASSELDAGDKNIQYF. The CDR3 DNA reads TGTGCCAGCAGTGAATTGGACGCCGGGGACAAAAACATTCAGTACTTC.

The gene calls are TRBV4-2 and TRBJ2-7; D unclear. The CDR3 totals 14 residues. V dropped 0 bases and J dropped 3 bases, with 9 bases sitting between them. Germline loops: CDR1 LGHNA, CDR2 YNFKEQ. For the CDR3, the DNA is TGTGCCAGCAGCCAAGATATGAGGTTCTACGAGCAGTACTTC. Translating gives CASSQDMRFYEQYF.